A selection of T cell receptor beta chains follows, all from one sample in a study of blood T cell repertoires in COVID-19. TCRdb's copy holds only in-frame clones and misses some; the assay was immunoSEQ multiplex PCR. The sample shows under 400,000 clones, 88% of them seen only once. The material sequenced was PBMCs or T cells enriched from blood (not recorded which). The origin of the receptors is a woman aged 30 to 39 who had been exposed to COVID-19. Each CDR3 is given with its conserved first and last residue. The D gene is left open where the match is weak. Size is omitted from some rows. Given values are once, few, many or a class for expanded clones.

CDR3nt	CDR3aa	d_gene	v_gene	j_gene	abundance
TGTGCCAGCAGTTGGGACAGAGCTAACTATGGCTACACCTTC	CASSWDRANYGYTF	TRBD1	TRBV28	TRBJ1-2	NA
TGTGCCAGCAGCCTCGACGGGAGCTCTGGAAACACCATATATTTT	CASSLDGSSGNTIYF	NA	TRBV14	TRBJ1-3	once
TGTGCCAGCAGCGCGATTCCCTCCTACGAGCAGTACTTC	CASSAIPSYEQYF	NA	TRBV6-2/TRBV6-3	TRBJ2-7	NA
TGTGCCAGCAGTTTTACAGGGAACTATGGCTACACCTTC	CASSFTGNYGYTF	NA	TRBV12-3/TRBV12-4	TRBJ1-2	NA
TGCGCCAGCAGCCGTACGACAGGGTTGGTGGGTAATGAAAAACTGTTTTTT	CASSRTTGLVGNEKLFF	TRBD1	TRBV5-1	TRBJ1-4	NA
TGTGCCAGTAGTAGGGCCTGGAGGGAGCCCGGGGAGCTGTTTTTT	CASSRAWREPGELFF	NA	TRBV19	TRBJ2-2	NA
TGCAGTGCTAGTCTTGGGCCTAGCGGAGGCCAAGAGACCCAGTACTTC	CSASLGPSGGQETQYF	TRBD2	TRBV20-1	TRBJ2-5	NA
TGTGCCAGCAGCTTAGGAGGTAGAGGGGGAGGCTACACCTTC	CASSLGGRGGGYTF	NA	TRBV11-3	TRBJ1-2	NA
TGTGCCAGCAGTAGGGCGGGGAACACAGATACGCAGTATTTT	CASSRAGNTDTQYF	NA	TRBV27	TRBJ2-3	NA
TGTGCCAGCAGCTTAAGCGGGGGACAGGGGGTAAATGAGCAGTTCTTC	CASSLSGGQGVNEQFF	TRBD1	TRBV7-3	TRBJ2-1	NA
TGTGCCAGCAGCCACCGAGGCAATCAGCCCCAGCATTTT	CASSHRGNQPQHF	NA	TRBV3-1/TRBV3-2	TRBJ1-5	once
TGTGCCAGCAGCTTAGGAACGGGAAAGAACACTGAAGCTTTCTTT	CASSLGTGKNTEAFF	NA	TRBV7-9	TRBJ1-1	NA
TGTGCCAGCAGTATCACAGGGTTGAGCACTGAAGCTTTCTTT	CASSITGLSTEAFF	NA	TRBV28	TRBJ1-1	once